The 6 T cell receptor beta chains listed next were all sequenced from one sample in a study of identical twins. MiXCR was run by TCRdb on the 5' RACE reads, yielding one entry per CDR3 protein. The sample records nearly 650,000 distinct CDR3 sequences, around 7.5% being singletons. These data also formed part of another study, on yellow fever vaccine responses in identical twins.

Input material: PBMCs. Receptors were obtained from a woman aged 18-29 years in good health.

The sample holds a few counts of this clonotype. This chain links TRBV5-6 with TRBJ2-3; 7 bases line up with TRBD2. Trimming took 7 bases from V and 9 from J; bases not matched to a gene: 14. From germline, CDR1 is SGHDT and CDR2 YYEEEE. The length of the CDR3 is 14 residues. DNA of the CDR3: TGTGCCAGCCTGGGGTTAGCGGGTACGGGGACGCAGTATTTT. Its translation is CASLGLAGTGTQYF.

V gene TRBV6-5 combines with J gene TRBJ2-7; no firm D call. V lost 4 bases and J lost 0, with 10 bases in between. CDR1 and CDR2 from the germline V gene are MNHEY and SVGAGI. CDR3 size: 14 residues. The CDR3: CASSSDGRSYEQYF. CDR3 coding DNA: TGTGCCAGCAGTTCGGACGGACGCTCCTACGAGCAGTACTTC.

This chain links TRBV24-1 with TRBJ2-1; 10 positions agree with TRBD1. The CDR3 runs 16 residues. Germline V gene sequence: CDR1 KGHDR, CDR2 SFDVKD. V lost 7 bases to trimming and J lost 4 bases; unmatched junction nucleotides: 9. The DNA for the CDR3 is TGTGCCACCAGGCGACAGGGGGCCATCTGGTACAATGAGCAGTTCTTC. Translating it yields CATRRQGAIWYNEQFF.

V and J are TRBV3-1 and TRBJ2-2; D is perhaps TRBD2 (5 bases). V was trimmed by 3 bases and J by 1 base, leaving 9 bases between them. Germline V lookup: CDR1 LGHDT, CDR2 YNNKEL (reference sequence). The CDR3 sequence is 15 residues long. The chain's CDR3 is CASSQRTQNTGELFF. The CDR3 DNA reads TGTGCCAGCAGCCAGAGGACTCAGAACACCGGGGAGCTGTTTTTT.

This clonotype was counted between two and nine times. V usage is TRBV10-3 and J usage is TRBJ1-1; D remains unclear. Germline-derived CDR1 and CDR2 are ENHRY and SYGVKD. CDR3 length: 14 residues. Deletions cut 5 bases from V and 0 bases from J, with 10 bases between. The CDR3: CAISIGEVNTEAFF. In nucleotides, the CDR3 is TGTGCCATCAGTATTGGGGAGGTGAACACTGAAGCTTTCTTT.

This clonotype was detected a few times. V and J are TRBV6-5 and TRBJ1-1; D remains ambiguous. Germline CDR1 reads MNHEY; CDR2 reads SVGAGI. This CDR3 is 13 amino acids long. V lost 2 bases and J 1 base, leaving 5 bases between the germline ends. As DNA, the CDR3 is TGTGCCAGCAGTTACGGGTCGAACACTGAAGCTTTCTTT. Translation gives CASSYGSNTEAFF.